This T cell receptor beta chain was observed in a study of blood T cell repertoires in COVID-19. This clone was observed a single time. Some clones are missing from TCRdb's copy, which holds only in-frame ones; the method was immunoSEQ multiplex PCR. The sample carries a few hundred thousand clones, 85% recorded once. Trimming removed 2 bases at V and 5 bases at J, with 7 bases between. Germline V lookup: CDR1 SEHNR, CDR2 FQNEAQ (reference sequence). This CDR3 is 13 amino acids long. The receptor comes from a woman in her late teens or twenties with acute or convalescent COVID-19. The chain uses TRBV7-9 and TRBJ1-5; D is ambiguous. Sequenced sample: peripheral blood. CDR3 sequence (DNA): TGTGCCAGCAGCTTATCCGGTGATCAGCCCCAGCATTTT. Translated, it gives CASSLSGDQPQHF.